The 30 T cell receptor beta chains listed next were all sequenced from one sample in a study of T cell responses to AZD1222 COVID-19 vaccine. Generated by immunoSEQ multiplex PCR, the TCRdb table keeps only in-frame clones and is missing some. The sample records 100,000 to 150,000 clones, about nine tenths being singletons. This specimen was peripheral blood, taken 28 days after the second AZD1222 dose. The receptors were sampled from an adult who received the AZD1222 COVID-19 vaccine.

The rearrangement uses TRBV5-1 and TRBJ2-4; 8 bases agree with TRBD2. The ends lost 6 bases at V and 5 bases at J; junction bases unmatched: 4. CDR1 and CDR2 (germline): SGHRS, YFSETQ. The CDR3 has 13 residues. CDR3 in amino acids: CASTPGGENIQYF. The CDR3 nucleotides read TGCGCCAGCACCCCGGGAGGGGAAAACATTCAGTACTTC.

The chain uses TRBV10-3 and TRBJ2-1; 9 positions match TRBD2. V gave up 6 bases and J gave up 4 bases; unmatched junction bases: 22. The CDR3 runs to 20 residues. The germline CDR1 and CDR2 sequences are ENHRY and SYGVKD. CDR3 loop: CAISPHPGLAGTVAYNEQFF. In nucleotides, the CDR3 is TGTGCCATCAGCCCACACCCGGGTCTAGCGGGAACGGTCGCGTACAATGAGCAGTTCTTC.

The J gene is TRBJ2-5, the V gene TRBV9, with D unclear. The V and J ends lost 2 bases and 2 bases respectively, with 7 bases between them. The CDR3 runs to 13 residues. Germline lookup yields CDR1 SGDLS and CDR2 YYNGEE. This CDR3 is CASSVSPQETQYF. CDR3 sequence (DNA): TGTGCCAGCAGCGTCTCTCCGCAAGAGACCCAGTACTTC.

The chain has TRBV10-3 and TRBJ1-3, with D possibly matching TRBD1 (5 bases). V gave up 2 bases and J gave up 0 bases, with 8 bases separating them. The CDR3 sequence is 15 residues long. Germline V lookup: CDR1 ENHRY, CDR2 SYGVKD. The CDR3 spells CAISEQGRSGNTIYF. Here the CDR3 DNA reads TGTGCCATCAGTGAGCAGGGTCGCTCTGGAAACACCATATATTTT.

The chain employs TRBV5-4 and TRBJ1-2; D call uncertain. This CDR3 has 14 amino acids. Trimming took off 0 bases at V and 3 bases at J, with 9 bases between the two ends. Looked up from germline, CDR1 is SGHNT and CDR2 is YYREEE (reference sequence). The CDR3 is CASSLAGADYGYTF. DNA of the CDR3: TGTGCCAGCAGCTTGGCCGGCGCGGACTATGGCTACACCTTC.

V usage is TRBV2 and J usage is TRBJ1-1; no clear D gene. The length of the CDR3 is 17 residues. Germline values: CDR1 SNHLY, CDR2 FYNNEI. Trimming left V 0 bases short and J 1 base short, with 15 bases between. For the CDR3, the DNA is TGTGCCAGCAGTGAAGCGGGGAACTTTTATGAGAACACTGAAGCTTTCTTT. This codes for CASSEAGNFYENTEAFF.

V is TRBV9 and J is TRBJ2-7, with D perhaps TRBD2 (6 bases). Germline loops: CDR1 SGDLS, CDR2 YYNGEE. V lost 0 bases and J 0 bases, leaving 34 bases between the germline ends. The CDR3 runs to 23 residues. In DNA, the CDR3 is TGTGCCAGCAGCGTAGGTCCAGTAGGTGCGGGGCGAGGCCGTGGGGGAAGCTCCTACGAGCAGTACTTC. This translates into CASSVGPVGAGRGRGGSSYEQYF. The full variable domain, its missing parts supplied by reference TRBV9 and TRBJ2-7, is DSGVTQTPKHLITATGQRVTLRCSPRSGDLSVYWYQQSLDQGLQFLIQYYNGEERAKGNILERFSAQQFPDLHSELNLSSLELGDSALYFCASSVGPVGAGRGRGGSSYEQYFGPGTRLTVT.

This sequence joins TRBV7-8 and TRBJ2-3; 10 bases match TRBD2. The CDR3 runs 18 residues. Losses at the gene ends were 1 base for V and 2 bases for J; bases not matched to a gene: 9. The germline V gene encodes CDR1 SGHVS and CDR2 FQNEAQ. In DNA form, the CDR3 reads TGTGCCAGCAGCTTAGAGAGGGAACTAGCGGGAATCACAGATACGCAGTATTTT. Residues: CASSLERELAGITDTQYF.

The J gene is TRBJ1-1, the V gene TRBV18; D is uncertain. With 2 bases removed from V and 4 bases from J, the gap between germline ends came to 11 bases. The V gene's germline CDR1 is KGHSH and CDR2 LQKENI. This CDR3 has 14 amino acids. The CDR3 loop reads CASSPAVVATEAFF. The CDR3 DNA reads as TGTGCCAGCTCACCAGCGGTAGTCGCCACTGAAGCTTTCTTT.

This chain joins TRBV27 and TRBJ1-4; D unresolved. The CDR3 sequence is 14 residues long. With 3 bases removed from V and 2 bases from J, the gap between germline ends came to 7 bases. Germline-derived CDR1 and CDR2 are MNHEY and SMNVEV (reference sequence). The CDR3 here is CASSLVRTNEKLFF. For the CDR3, the DNA is TGTGCCAGCAGTTTGGTCAGGACTAATGAAAAACTGTTTTTT.

The gene calls are TRBV7-9 and TRBJ1-1; 7 bases are a match to TRBD1. This CDR3 contains 14 residues. The germline V gene has CDR1 SEHNR and CDR2 FQNEAQ (reference sequence). V dropped 5 bases and J dropped 4; count of bases not matched to a gene: 7. The CDR3 DNA sequence: TGTGCCAGCAGCCTAACAGGGGTCGGCACTGAAGCTTTCTTT. Protein sequence: CASSLTGVGTEAFF.

This chain links TRBV27 with TRBJ2-5, with D tentatively TRBD2 (5 bases). Between the trimmed V and J ends, which lost 0 bases and 2 bases, there was a span of 10 bases. Per germline, CDR1 MNHEY and CDR2 SMNVEV (reference sequence). There are 15 residues in the CDR3. Here the CDR3 reads CASSLSSGAQETQYF. DNA for the CDR3: TGTGCCAGCAGTTTATCCAGCGGAGCTCAAGAGACCCAGTACTTC.

The V gene is TRBV11-2, the J gene TRBJ1-1; 8 bases are a match to TRBD1. The CDR3 runs to 15 residues. The V and J ends lost 5 bases and 7 bases, in that order; junction bases with no gene match: 12. Per germline, CDR1 SGHAT and CDR2 FQNNGV. CDR3 in DNA: TGTGCCAGCAGCCCGGGACAGGTGACGGGTATTGAAGCTTTCTTT. It yields the protein CASSPGQVTGIEAFF. The variable domain in full, with the rest retrieved from reference TRBV11-2 and TRBJ1-1, is EAGVAQSPRYKIIEKRQSVAFWCNPISGHATLYWYQQILGQGPKLLIQFQNNGVVDDSQLPKDRFSAERLKGVDSTLKIQPAKLEDSAVYLCASSPGQVTGIEAFFGQGTRLTVV.

The rearrangement joins TRBV9 to TRBJ2-1; 9 bases map to TRBD1. The trim removed 4 bases at V and 5 bases at J, leaving 7 bases unmatched. Germline CDR1 and CDR2: SGDLS and YYNGEE. This CDR3 has 15 amino acids. CDR3 residues: CASSPRDRAHNEQFF. DNA of the CDR3: TGTGCCAGCAGCCCACGGGACAGGGCCCACAATGAGCAGTTCTTC.

CDR3 amino acids: CASSYSGSMNTEAFF. Written as DNA, the CDR3 is TGTGCCAGCAGTTACTCTGGCAGTATGAACACTGAAGCTTTCTTT. The chain recombines TRBV6-5 with TRBJ1-1; D uncertain. The V end was cut by 0 bases, the J end by 0 bases, with 8 bases between. The V gene's germline CDR1 is MNHEY and CDR2 SVGAGI. This CDR3 region has 15 residues.

The rearrangement uses TRBV5-1 and TRBJ1-3; D gene uncertain. V shed 3 bases and J shed 4 bases, with 11 bases lying between them. The CDR3 contains 14 residues. Germline V gene data show CDR1 as SGHRS and CDR2 as YFSETQ. CDR3: CASSSGPGGNTIYF. The CDR3 coding sequence is TGCGCCAGCAGCTCCGGACCGGGAGGAAACACCATATATTTT.

A single count supports this clone. The chain combines TRBV15 with TRBJ2-2; 11 bases are shared with TRBD2. This CDR3 contains 15 residues. With V trimmed by 3 bases and J by 6 bases, 3 bases remained unmatched. Germline CDR1 and CDR2: LNHNV and YYDKDF (reference sequence). CDR3 sequence reads: CATSRTSGIAGELFF. The CDR3 DNA is TGTGCCACCAGCAGGACTAGCGGGATAGCCGGGGAGCTGTTTTTT.

This chain joins TRBV6-5 and TRBJ2-3, with D perhaps being TRBD1 or TRBD2 (6 bases each). This CDR3 region has 15 residues. Trimming shortened V by 5 bases and J by 6 bases, and 18 bases separated the two germline ends. Germline V gene lookup returns CDR1 MNHEY and CDR2 SVGAGI. CDR3 nucleotide sequence: TGTGCCAGCAGTACCTGGGGGGAGAGGGGGGATACGCAGTATTTT. This gives the protein CASSTWGERGDTQYF.

The rearrangement joins TRBV4-1 to TRBJ2-2; D unclear. CDR1 is MGHRA and CDR2 is YSYEKL in the germline V gene. Trimming took off 4 bases at V and 6 bases at J, with 9 bases between the two ends. The CDR3 has 13 residues. The CDR3 sequence: CASSRFGAGELFF. CDR3 sequence (DNA): TGCGCCAGCAGCCGCTTTGGGGCCGGGGAGCTGTTTTTT.

The chain recombines TRBV6-6 with TRBJ2-7, with D maybe TRBD1 (5 bases). Trimming took off 0 bases at V and 6 bases at J, with 9 bases between the two ends. The CDR3 is 13 residues long. The V gene's germline CDR1 is MNHNY and CDR2 SVGAGI (reference sequence). The CDR3 is CASSYSKGLEQYF. CDR3 in DNA: TGTGCCAGCAGTTACTCGAAGGGGCTCGAGCAGTACTTC.

The sample holds one count of this clone. The chain combines TRBV12-3 or TRBV12-4 with TRBJ1-2, with D possibly being TRBD1 (6 bases). The V end lost 10 bases, the J end lost 5 bases, and 17 bases lay between the germline ends. This CDR3 contains 13 residues. The chain's CDR3 is CATQTGKNYGYTF. DNA for the CDR3: TGTGCCACCCAGACAGGAAAGAATTATGGCTACACCTTC.

The V gene is TRBV5-1, the J gene TRBJ2-2, with D tentatively TRBD1 (6 bases). Germline CDR1 reads SGHRS; CDR2 reads YFSETQ. CDR3 length: 15 residues. V lost 8 bases, J lost 4 bases, and 18 bases lay in between. The CDR3 DNA reads TGCGCCAGTTCTATTCAGGGGCCCAGCACCGGGGAGCTGTTTTTT. Protein: CASSIQGPSTGELFF.

The chain links TRBV11-1 to TRBJ1-1; the match to TRBD1 covers 7 bases. The CDR3 contains 13 residues. J lost 10 bases, V lost 4 bases, and 9 bases had no gene match. CDR1 and CDR2 (germline): SGHAT, FQDESV (reference sequence). The CDR3 protein is CASSSRQGGVAFF. The CDR3 coding sequence is TGTGCCAGCAGCTCACGACAGGGAGGAGTAGCTTTCTTT.

The CDR3 region has the DNA TGTGCCAGCTCAATTTCGGCTCGGGGCACTGAAGCTTTCTTT. The encoded protein is CASSISARGTEAFF. The V call is TRBV18, the J call TRBJ1-1, with no clear D. Germline values: CDR1 KGHSH, CDR2 LQKENI. Trimming stripped 5 bases from V and 4 bases from J, with 14 bases between. This CDR3 has 14 amino acids.

As DNA, the CDR3 is TGTGCCAGCAGTTTCCCAGCTGTCTCTGGAAACACCATATATTTT. Protein product: CASSFPAVSGNTIYF. The V call is TRBV28, the J call TRBJ1-3; the D is unclear. Germline V gene data show CDR1 as MDHEN and CDR2 as SYDVKM. Trimming left V 3 bases short and J 0 bases short, with 9 bases between. CDR3 length equals 15 residues.

The CDR3 sequence is CASGQLPHSGITSYEQYF. The CDR3 DNA follows: TGTGCTAGTGGCCAACTCCCTCATAGCGGAATTACCTCCTACGAGCAGTACTTC. V usage is TRBV12-5 and J usage is TRBJ2-7, with a weak D call TRBD2 (6 bases). The germline V and J ends were trimmed by 6 bases and 0 bases, with 24 bases remaining between them. Germline V CDR1 and CDR2: LGHNT, FRNRAP. The CDR3 is 18 residues long. The full variable domain, its missing parts supplied by reference TRBV12-5 and TRBJ2-7, is DARVTQTPRHKVTEMGQEVTMRCQPILGHNTVFWYRQTMMQGLELLAYFRNRAPLDDSGMPKDRFSAEMPDATLATLKIQPSEPRDSAVYFCASGQLPHSGITSYEQYFGPGTRLTVT.

The rearrangement links TRBV7-6 to TRBJ2-5; tentative D call: TRBD2 (6 bases). Trimming took off 5 bases at V and 5 bases at J, with 12 bases between the two ends. Per germline, CDR1 SGHVS and CDR2 FNYEAQ. The CDR3 loop spans 13 amino acids. The CDR3: CASSRGLKETQYF. The CDR3 coding sequence is TGTGCCAGCAGCCGGGGACTTAAGGAGACCCAGTACTTC.

The chain couples TRBV7-3 to TRBJ2-5, with D possibly being TRBD1 or TRBD2 (5 bases each). The V end lost 1 base, the J end lost 5 bases, and 8 bases lay between the germline ends. This CDR3 is 13 amino acids long. Germline V gene lookup returns CDR1 SGHTA and CDR2 FQGTGA. This CDR3 reads CASSLNRGETQYF. CDR3 nucleotides: TGTGCCAGCAGCTTAAATCGGGGCGAGACCCAGTACTTC.

The rearrangement links TRBV5-1 to TRBJ1-2; TRBD1 aligns across 7 bases. The CDR3 runs 14 residues. The J segment lost 8 bases and the V segment lost 0 bases, leaving 7 bases of the junction unmatched. Germline V gene lookup returns CDR1 SGHRS and CDR2 YFSETQ. The CDR3, as DNA: TGCGCCAGCAGCTTGGAAGGGGGCGGGCTGGGCTACACCTTC. Amino acid sequence: CASSLEGGGLGYTF.

This clone was picked up a small number of times. Additional DNA sequences in this sample encode the identical CDR3. The genes are TRBV7-9 and TRBJ1-1, with TRBD1 matching over 10 bases. Trimming removed 3 bases from V and 7 bases from J; junction bases left unmatched: 2. There are 13 residues in the CDR3. The germline V gene encodes CDR1 SEHNR and CDR2 FQNEAQ (reference sequence). The CDR3 DNA reads as TGTGCCAGCAGCTTGGGACAGGGGAGTGAAGCTTTCTTT. It encodes CASSLGQGSEAFF. The whole variable domain, filled in from reference TRBV7-9 and TRBJ1-1, reads DTGVSQNPRHKITKRGQNVTFRCDPISEHNRLYWYRQTLGQGPEFLTYFQNEAQLEKSRLLSDRFSAERPKGSFSTLEIQRTEQGDSAMYLCASSLGQGSEAFFGQGTRLTVV.